These T cell receptor beta chains were read from a single sample in a study of T cell clonotyping in hematopoietic cell transplantation. Profiled with immunoSEQ multiplex PCR; TCRdb holds only in-frame clones, not every one. The sample records around 15,000 clones, around 98% being singletons. The sample in question was peripheral blood mononuclear cells, obtained 30 days after allogeneic stem cell transplant. These receptors all come from a female patient in her fifties or sixties who had an allogeneic stem cell transplant from an unrelated donor, so T cells may come from the graft donor. Some clones in this sample may be carry-over from other donors' samples. The conserved cysteine and the conserved F or W are not part of the CDR3 here.

j_call | v_call | cdr3_length | cdr3_aa
TRBJ1-1 | TRBV2 | 11 | ASSSSGNTEAF
TRBJ2-1 | TRBV4-1 | 11 | ASSQDTLGEQF
TRBJ1-6 | TRBV7-9 | 12 | ASAPGVGNSPLH
TRBJ1-2 | TRBV7-2 | 11 | ASSLLTDYGYT
TRBJ1-4 | TRBV25-1 | 11 | ASRTGKSEKLF
TRBJ1-2 | TRBV5-1 | 9 | ASLPCSGYT
TRBJ2-2 | TRBV25-1 | 11 | ASSHTYTGELF
TRBJ2-3 | TRBV29-1 | 14 | SVQRGGLALTDTQY
TRBJ1-5 | TRBV4-1 | 14 | ASSQDWARGNQPQH
TRBJ2-7 | TRBV30 | 14 | AWSVLEDRGRKEQY
TRBJ2-3 | TRBV6-4 | 13 | ASSTTGGGTDTQY
TRBJ2-3 | TRBV7-3 | 12 | ASSAGQFSDTQY
TRBJ2-4 | TRBV30 | 11 | AWRPAGKNIQY
TRBJ2-1 | TRBV19 | 12 | ASSVGGGANEQF
TRBJ2-7 | TRBV29-1 | 10 | SVGGQGDEQY
TRBJ1-6 | TRBV30 | 13 | AWCRDRGYNSPLH
TRBJ1-2 | TRBV19 | 13 | ASSIAITRNYGYT
TRBJ1-2 | TRBV29-1 | 10 | SAGPLNYGYT
TRBJ1-5 | TRBV9 | 12 | ASSAGSSNQPQH
TRBJ2-7 | TRBV28 | 9 | ASSLRYEQY
TRBJ1-2 | TRBV19 | 11 | ASSTGQNYGYT
TRBJ2-1 | TRBV29-1 | 15 | SVLDGFSGQVTNEQF
TRBJ2-3 | TRBV6-1 | 10 | ASSLLRDTQY
TRBJ2-5 | TRBV5-1 | 13 | ASSLAMSGEETQY
TRBJ2-3 | TRBV19 | 15 | ASSIGGTPTNTDTQY
TRBJ1-1 | TRBV6-6 | 11 | ASIKQGATEAF
TRBJ2-7 | TRBV18 | 12 | ASSLGGANYEQY